Shown below are 22 T cell receptor beta chains from a single sample sequenced in a study of cytomegalovirus exposure and HLA in healthy donors. A multiplex PCR was run with 60 Vbeta primers and 13 Jbeta primers. Profiling relied on immunoSEQ multiplex PCR, and the TCRdb table lists in-frame clones only, not all of them. The sample has 80,000 to 100,000 clones; around four fifths are singletons. Specimen: PBMCs. All receptors derive from a female donor in good health and CMV-seropositive.

This rearrangement joins TRBV5-6 to TRBJ1-1; no firm D call. Looked up from germline, CDR1 is SGHDT and CDR2 is YYEEEE. Deletions cut 3 bases from V and 2 bases from J, with 11 bases between. The CDR3 is made up of 14 amino acids. The CDR3: CASSWAALNTEAFF. As DNA, the CDR3 is TGTGCCAGCAGCTGGGCAGCCTTAAACACTGAAGCTTTCTTT.

The chain carries TRBV5-4 and TRBJ1-2; possibly TRBD1 for D (5 bases). V was clipped by 1 base and J by 3 bases, with 10 bases between them. Germline CDR1 and CDR2: SGHNT and YYREEE (reference sequence). This CDR3 comprises 14 residues. CDR3 amino acids: CASSLPGDDYGYTF. The CDR3, as DNA: TGTGCCAGCAGCTTGCCGGGGGACGACTATGGCTACACCTTC. The whole variable domain, filled in from reference TRBV5-4 and TRBJ1-2, reads ETGVTQSPTHLIKTRGQQVTLRCSSQSGHNTVSWYQQALGQGPQFIFQYYREEENGRGNFPPRFSGLQFPNYSSELNVNALELDDSALYLCASSLPGDDYGYTFGSGTRLTVV.

The rearrangement joins TRBV6-6 to TRBJ1-1, with 10 bases that match TRBD1. From germline, CDR1 is MNHNY and CDR2 SVGAGI (reference sequence). The V gene end was trimmed by 5 bases and the J gene end by 5 bases; junction bases not matched to a gene: 5. This CDR3 has 14 amino acids. CDR3: CASSPGQGNTEAFF. CDR3 coding DNA: TGTGCCAGCAGTCCGGGACAGGGGAATACTGAAGCTTTCTTT.

The rearrangement uses TRBV28 and TRBJ2-3; 8 bases agree with TRBD2. The CDR3 sequence is 18 residues long. From germline, CDR1 is MDHEN and CDR2 SYDVKM. The ends lost 5 bases at V and 1 base at J; junction bases unmatched: 14. The CDR3 sequence: CASSDPRSGSLRTDTQYF. CDR3 DNA sequence: TGTGCCAGCAGTGACCCGAGAAGCGGGAGCCTGCGCACAGATACGCAGTATTTT.

The chain is built from TRBV5-1 and TRBJ2-1, with TRBD2 matching over 12 bases. With V trimmed by 4 bases and J by 6 bases, 5 bases remained unmatched. Germline-derived CDR1 and CDR2 are SGHRS and YFSETQ. The CDR3 extends over 15 amino acids. The CDR3 nucleotides are TGCGCCAGCAGCACTAGCGGGGGGAACGTCAATGAGCAGTTCTTC. Its protein product is CASSTSGGNVNEQFF.

This clone was seen more than once but under ten times. This chain connects TRBV5-1 to TRBJ2-1; 9 bases are a match to TRBD2. Germline CDR1 SGHRS, CDR2 YFSETQ. The ends lost 4 bases at V and 6 bases at J; junction bases unmatched: 11. The CDR3 has 16 residues. The CDR3 region has the DNA TGCGCCAGCAGCCCACCTAGCGGGGTTTTTGGCAATGAGCAGTTCTTC. This gives the protein CASSPPSGVFGNEQFF.

The chain uses TRBV10-3 and TRBJ2-1; 9 bases match TRBD2. V lost 1 base to trimming and J lost 3 bases; unmatched junction nucleotides: 4. The germline V gene encodes CDR1 ENHRY and CDR2 SYGVKD. This CDR3 is built from 16 residues. DNA for the CDR3: TGTGCCATCAGTGAGTTTAGCGGGGGAGACTACAATGAGCAGTTCTTC. As protein: CAISEFSGGDYNEQFF.

The chain uses TRBV7-2 and TRBJ1-5, with 8 bases lining up with TRBD1. Germline V gene lookup returns CDR1 SGHTA and CDR2 FQGNSA. Trimming removed 3 bases from V and 5 bases from J; junction bases left unmatched: 6. The CDR3 is 15 residues long. CDR3 protein: CASSFWTGLDQPQHF. CDR3 in DNA: TGTGCCAGCAGCTTCTGGACAGGGCTTGATCAGCCCCAGCATTTT.

The gene calls are TRBV7-9 and TRBJ2-1; tentatively, D is TRBD2 (5 bases). The ends were cut back, 6 bases at V and 7 bases at J, with 10 bases in the middle. The CDR3 length is 12 residues. Looked up from germline, CDR1 is SEHNR and CDR2 is FQNEAQ (reference sequence). This CDR3 is CASRMEVNEQFF. For the CDR3, the DNA is TGTGCCAGCAGAATGGAGGTAAATGAGCAGTTCTTC.

This clone has just one count. The chain couples TRBV5-1 to TRBJ2-7; tentatively, D is TRBD1 (6 bases). The V gene's germline CDR1 is SGHRS and CDR2 YFSETQ. The CDR3 has 15 residues. Trimming pared 4 bases from V and 2 bases from J, leaving 16 bases between. The CDR3 here is CASSRVQGSAYEQYF. DNA for the CDR3: TGCGCCAGCAGCCGAGTACAGGGTTCAGCCTACGAGCAGTACTTC.

The V and J genes are TRBV10-3 and TRBJ2-2; 9 bases align to TRBD2. Germline V lookup: CDR1 ENHRY, CDR2 SYGVKD. Unmatched junction bases numbered 6, after V lost 4 bases and J lost 6 bases. The CDR3 runs to 15 residues. The CDR3 loop reads CAISAGGGGAGELFF. CDR3 nucleotides: TGTGCCATCAGTGCAGGCGGGGGGGGAGCCGGGGAGCTGTTTTTT.

The rearrangement joins TRBV10-3 to TRBJ2-5; 7 nucleotides match TRBD1. Germline loops: CDR1 ENHRY, CDR2 SYGVKD. After removal of 5 bases from V and 3 bases from J, the junction contained 3 bases not matched to a gene. CDR3 size: 13 residues. The CDR3 is CAISRQGEETQYF. CDR3 DNA: TGTGCCATCAGTCGGCAGGGGGAAGAGACCCAGTACTTC.

The chain employs TRBV18 and TRBJ1-4; 7 bases are a match to TRBD1. CDR3 size: 14 residues. Trimming at V came to 6 bases and at J to 7 bases, leaving 8 bases not matched to a gene. CDR1 and CDR2 (germline): KGHSH, LQKENI. The CDR3 region has the DNA TGTGCCAGCTCTGAGACAGGGAATGGTGAAAAACTGTTTTTT. This gives the protein CASSETGNGEKLFF.

CDR3 in amino acids: CASGLSGLSYGYTF. The DNA for the CDR3 is TGTGCTAGTGGTTTATCTGGACTATCCTATGGCTACACCTTC. This sequence joins TRBV12-5 and TRBJ1-2, with D uncertain. V shed 3 bases and J shed 4 bases, with 12 bases lying between them. The CDR3 consists of 14 residues. In germline, CDR1 is LGHNT, CDR2 FRNRAP. The full variable domain, rest sourced from reference TRBV12-5 and TRBJ1-2, is DARVTQTPRHKVTEMGQEVTMRCQPILGHNTVFWYRQTMMQGLELLAYFRNRAPLDDSGMPKDRFSAEMPDATLATLKIQPSEPRDSAVYFCASGLSGLSYGYTFGSGTRLTVV.

This sequence joins TRBV10-1 and TRBJ2-7; D ambiguous. The germline CDR1 and CDR2 sequences are WNHNN and SYGVQD (reference sequence). CDR3 length equals 13 residues. Trimming removed 2 bases at V and 2 bases at J, with 7 bases between. Here the CDR3 DNA reads TGCGCCAGCAGTGAGAACGGTCCCTACGAGCAGTACTTC. Encoded protein: CASSENGPYEQYF.

In this sample, this clone turned up a few times. The chain employs TRBV5-4 and TRBJ1-4; the D gene is possibly TRBD1 (6 bases). The CDR3 is 13 amino acids. Trimming shortened V by 2 bases and J by 7 bases, and 9 bases separated the two germline ends. CDR1 is SGHNT, CDR2 YYREEE, per germline (reference sequence). The CDR3 sequence: CASSFGGFEKLFF. CDR3 coding DNA: TGTGCCAGCAGCTTTGGGGGCTTTGAAAAACTGTTTTTT.

As to this clone: Mismatch with germline at one junction end may stem from a read error. The V gene is TRBV29-1, the J gene TRBJ2-1; 11 bases are shared with TRBD2. CDR1 is SQVTM, CDR2 ANQGSEA, per germline. The CDR3 is made up of 15 amino acids. CDR3 loop: CSGRGSGGGYSEQFF. The CDR3 DNA sequence: TGCAGCGGACGGGGTAGCGGGGGGGGGTACAGTGAGCAGTTCTTC.

The sample holds one count of this clone. CDR3 region: CASSYEYGNTIYF. Here the CDR3 DNA reads TGTGCCAGCAGTTACGAGTACGGAAACACCATATATTTT. The chain recombines TRBV6-5 with TRBJ1-3; D call uncertain. Trimming cost V 2 bases and J 4 bases, with 6 bases left between them. The germline V gene encodes CDR1 MNHEY and CDR2 SVGAGI. The CDR3 contains 13 residues.

This sequence joins TRBV5-1 and TRBJ2-1; perhaps TRBD1 as D (5 bases). Germline V gene lookup returns CDR1 SGHRS and CDR2 YFSETQ. Deletions cut 0 bases from V and 7 bases from J, with 8 bases between. This CDR3 has 13 amino acids. The CDR3 reads CASSLATGNEQFF. The CDR3 DNA is TGCGCCAGCAGCTTGGCCACAGGAAATGAGCAGTTCTTC.

The chain combines TRBV5-1 with TRBJ2-2; D not resolved. Germline CDR1 SGHRS, CDR2 YFSETQ. The CDR3 contains 14 residues. V shed 7 bases and J shed 0 bases, with 10 bases lying between them. CDR3 coding DNA: TGCGCCAGCTTCCGAGACACGAACACCGGGGAGCTGTTTTTT. Amino acid sequence: CASFRDTNTGELFF.

This clone was observed a few times. V gene TRBV18 combines with J gene TRBJ1-4; 7 bases are shared with TRBD1. The V gene end was trimmed by 2 bases and the J gene end by 6 bases; junction bases not matched to a gene: 15. The germline gives CDR1 KGHSH, CDR2 LQKENI. This CDR3 has 18 amino acids. Here the CDR3 reads CASSPRGGVLDFDEKLFF. CDR3 nucleotides: TGTGCCAGCTCACCAAGAGGGGGCGTCTTAGATTTTGATGAAAAACTGTTTTTT.

The chain carries TRBV15 and TRBJ2-6, with D possibly being TRBD1 (5 bases). The CDR3 contains 15 residues. V lost 1 base to trimming and J lost 2 bases, with 6 bases between them. The V gene's germline CDR1 is LNHNV and CDR2 YYDKDF (reference sequence). The CDR3 is CATSRGGAGANVLTF. The CDR3 region has the DNA TGTGCCACCAGCAGAGGGGGCGCTGGGGCCAACGTCCTGACTTTC. The complete variable domain, with remaining parts taken from reference TRBV15 and TRBJ2-6, reads DAMVIQNPRYQVTQFGKPVTLSCSQTLNHNVMYWYQQKSSQAPKLLFHYYDKDFNNEADTPDNFQSRRPNTSFCFLDIRSPGLGDTAMYLCATSRGGAGANVLTFGAGSRLTVL.